The T cell receptor beta chain described here comes from a study of PD-L1 blockade in urothelial cancer. Study at large: Of 29 patients, around 25 were males with bladder-origin urothelial cancer.

The table lists this clone with a count of one. Some clones are missing from TCRdb's copy, which holds only in-frame ones; the method was immunoSEQ multiplex PCR. The sample records around 110,000 clones, about 89% being singletons. The time point denotes: peripheral blood 6 weeks after treatment start. With 5 bases clipped from V and 8 bases from J, the junction kept 9 bases outside the gene matches. The V gene's germline CDR1 is SNHLY and CDR2 FYNNEI. This CDR3 has 15 amino acids. The sequencing here drew on PBMCs, taken around atezolizumab (anti-PD-L1) treatment. This chain uses TRBV2 with TRBJ2-2; 9 nucleotides align to TRBD1. This TCR came from a man in his sixties with urothelial cancer. The CDR3 region is CASSRTGQGEGELFF. CDR3 nucleotides: TGTGCCAGCAGTCGAACGGGACAGGGTGAGGGGGAGCTGTTTTTT. The full variable domain, rest sourced from reference TRBV2 and TRBJ2-2, is EPEVTQTPSHQVTQMGQEVILRCVPISNHLYFYWYRQILGQKVEFLVSFYNNEISEKSEIFDDQFSVERPDGSNFTLKIRSTKLEDSAMYFCASSRTGQGEGELFFGEGSRLTVL.